One sample yielded the 21 T cell receptor beta chains listed below, sequenced in a study of tumor-infiltrating lymphocytes in localized non-small cell lung cancer. The repertoire was sequenced with immunoSEQ multiplex PCR; TCRdb's copy has only in-frame clones and lacks some. The data contain about 6,600 clones, over 70% of them singletons. The specimen was lung tumor tissue. The receptors derive from a human donor with non-small cell lung cancer.

V and J are TRBV5-6 and TRBJ2-7; no reliable D call. Trimming left V 0 bases short and J 3 bases short, with 7 bases between. The CDR3 is 13 residues long. Germline V CDR1 and CDR2: SGHDT, YYEEEE. The CDR3 bases are TGTGCCAGCAGCTTGGATAGGGTCTACGAGCAGTACTTC. Amino acid sequence: CASSLDRVYEQYF. Full variable domain (missing parts from reference TRBV5-6 and TRBJ2-7): DAGVTQSPTHLIKTRGQQVTLRCSPKSGHDTVSWYQQALGQGPQFIFQYYEEEERQRGNFPDRFSGHQFPNYSSELNVNALLLGDSALYLCASSLDRVYEQYFGPGTRLTVT.

The chain employs TRBV7-8 and TRBJ2-3; TRBD2 matches 9 bases. J lost 8 bases, V lost 2 bases, and 8 bases had no gene match. In germline, CDR1 is SGHVS, CDR2 FQNEAQ. This CDR3 has 15 amino acids. The CDR3 region is CASSLQSGGLITQYF. For the CDR3, the DNA is TGTGCCAGCAGCTTACAAAGCGGGGGGCTTATTACGCAGTATTTT.

The chain is built from TRBV5-1 and TRBJ2-1; D is perhaps TRBD2 (5 bases). CDR3 length: 15 amino acids. Trimming removed 2 bases at V and 8 bases at J, with 17 bases between. In germline, CDR1 is SGHRS, CDR2 YFSETQ. The CDR3 DNA is TGCGCCAGCAGCTTACGTATGTCGGGGATCTATGAGCAGTTCTTC. Protein sequence: CASSLRMSGIYEQFF.

V and J are TRBV27 and TRBJ2-7, with 10 bases identical to TRBD1. V shed 2 bases and J 3 bases; nucleotides not matched to a gene: 4. The CDR3 length is 15 residues. Germline CDR1 is MNHEY and CDR2 is SMNVEV (reference sequence). CDR3 residues: CASSLKGTGDYEQYF. CDR3 DNA sequence: TGTGCCAGCAGTTTAAAAGGGACAGGGGACTACGAGCAGTACTTC.

V gene TRBV11-3 combines with J gene TRBJ2-7, with 8 bases fitting TRBD1. Germline V gene data show CDR1 as SGHNT and CDR2 as YENEEA. The CDR3 is 15 amino acids. The ends lost 2 bases at V and 0 bases at J; junction bases unmatched: 3. CDR3: CASSLRQGSSYEQYF. The CDR3 DNA is TGTGCCAGCAGCTTACGACAGGGGAGCTCCTACGAGCAGTACTTC. Full variable domain (rest looked up from reference TRBV11-3 and TRBJ2-7): EAGVVQSPRYKIIEKKQPVAFWCNPISGHNTLYWYLQNLGQGPELLIRYENEEAVDDSQLPKDRFSAERLKGVDSTLKIQPAELGDSAVYLCASSLRQGSSYEQYFGPGTRLTVT.

This sequence joins TRBV5-6 and TRBJ2-2, with 9 bases that match TRBD1. V lost 4 bases, J lost 3 bases, and 4 bases stayed unmatched. This CDR3 is 15 amino acids long. Germline values: CDR1 SGHDT, CDR2 YYEEEE. CDR3 bases: TGTGCCAGCAGCCTCGGGACAGGGCACACCGGGGAGCTGTTTTTT. Translation gives CASSLGTGHTGELFF.

V gene TRBV20-1 combines with J gene TRBJ2-1, with D unresolved. CDR3 length: 10 amino acids. Per the germline V gene, CDR1 is DFQATT and CDR2 is SNEGSKA (reference sequence). The V end was cut by 4 bases, the J end by 7 bases, with 5 bases between. CDR3 region: CSATLNEQFF. The DNA of the CDR3 is TGCAGTGCTACGCTAAATGAGCAGTTCTTC.

The V and J genes are TRBV6-5 and TRBJ1-1; D perhaps matches TRBD1 (5 bases). With 2 bases removed from V and 1 base from J, the gap between germline ends came to 11 bases. This CDR3 comprises 15 residues. The V gene's germline CDR1 is MNHEY and CDR2 SVGAGI. The CDR3 reads CASSYQGRRNTEAFF. The DNA for the CDR3 is TGTGCCAGCAGTTACCAGGGACGTAGGAACACTGAAGCTTTCTTT.

The chain recombines TRBV5-1 with TRBJ2-1, with D possibly matching TRBD1 (5 bases). The CDR3 is 12 amino acids. V was pared by 3 bases and J by 7 bases, with 8 bases between. Germline assignment: CDR1 SGHRS and CDR2 YFSETQ. Here the CDR3 reads CASSWGGNEQFF. The DNA for the CDR3 is TGCGCCAGCAGCTGGGGCGGTAATGAGCAGTTCTTC.

This chain connects TRBV6-5 to TRBJ2-1; TRBD1 matches 10 bases. V trimming: 8 bases; J trimming: 8 bases; junction bases outside the gene matches: 6. CDR1 and CDR2 from the germline V gene are MNHEY and SVGAGI. The CDR3 is made up of 13 amino acids. In DNA, the CDR3 is TGTGCCAGCCGGGACAGGGGAAGGTATGAGCAGTTCTTC. It yields the protein CASRDRGRYEQFF.

The rearrangement uses TRBV6-5 and TRBJ1-1; D gene uncertain. The CDR3 spans 13 residues. Trimming cost V 4 bases and J 1 base, with 7 bases left between them. The V gene's germline CDR1 is MNHEY and CDR2 SVGAGI. The CDR3 DNA reads as TGTGCCAGCAGTTTCACAGAGAACACTGAAGCTTTCTTT. Protein sequence: CASSFTENTEAFF.

V and J are TRBV18 and TRBJ1-3; the D is unclear. The CDR3 covers 14 residues. The germline gives CDR1 KGHSH, CDR2 LQKENI. Trimming shortened V by 5 bases and J by 4 bases, and 12 bases separated the two germline ends. CDR3 nucleotides: TGTGCCAGCTCAAGGCTGGCGGGAGGAAACACCATATATTTT. It codes for CASSRLAGGNTIYF.

The chain combines TRBV2 with TRBJ2-7; 9 bases are a match to TRBD1. CDR3 length: 14 amino acids. From germline, CDR1 is SNHLY and CDR2 FYNNEI. V trimming: 6 bases; J trimming: 6 bases; junction bases outside the gene matches: 9. The CDR3 region has the DNA TGTGCCAGCAGCGCTGGACAGGGGTTCAGCGAGCAGTACTTC. It encodes CASSAGQGFSEQYF.

This chain uses TRBV6-6 with TRBJ2-3; TRBD2 agrees at 8 bases. Germline CDR1 and CDR2: MNHNY and SVGAGI (reference sequence). The CDR3 extends over 13 amino acids. V lost 11 bases, J lost 5 bases, and 9 bases stayed unmatched. DNA for the CDR3: TGTGCCGGCCGAACTAGCGGTAGAGATACGCAGTATTTT. Amino acids: CAGRTSGRDTQYF.

There are a few counts of this clone. This chain links TRBV11-3 with TRBJ1-2, with no clear D. V gave up 9 bases and J gave up 4 bases, with 12 bases separating them. The CDR3 runs to 12 residues. In germline, CDR1 is SGHNT, CDR2 YENEEA. CDR3 DNA sequence: TGTGCCAGTTCACGGGATCCCTATGGCTACACCTTC. Translated: CASSRDPYGYTF.

This clone was observed a single time. The V call is TRBV6-5, the J call TRBJ1-3; D ambiguous. Deletions cut 6 bases from V and 0 bases from J, with 9 bases between. The CDR3 runs to 14 residues. Per germline, CDR1 MNHEY and CDR2 SVGAGI. CDR3 region: CASRRRVSGNTIYF. CDR3 nucleotide sequence: TGTGCCAGCAGGAGGAGGGTCTCTGGAAACACCATATATTTT.

The J gene is TRBJ2-2, the V gene TRBV4-2; D gene unclear. This CDR3 has 11 amino acids. Looked up from germline, CDR1 is LGHNA and CDR2 is YNFKEQ. Trimming left V 4 bases short and J 6 bases short, with 3 bases between. CDR3 region: CASSPSGELFF. The CDR3 DNA is TGTGCCAGCAGCCCCTCCGGGGAGCTGTTTTTT.

This clone was recorded a few times. The V call is TRBV4-1, the J call TRBJ2-7, with unresolved D. Germline assignment: CDR1 MGHRA and CDR2 YSYEKL. This CDR3 comprises 14 residues. Trimming took 0 bases from V and 2 from J, leaving 8 bases between them. CDR3: CASSQDPGPYEQYF. In DNA, the CDR3 is TGCGCCAGCAGCCAAGACCCAGGACCCTACGAGCAGTACTTC.

This clone occurred once. This chain links TRBV19 with TRBJ2-5; D is unresolved. Germline loops: CDR1 LNHDA, CDR2 SQIVND (reference sequence). CDR3 length: 20 residues. Between the trimmed V and J ends, which lost 4 bases and 5 bases, there was a span of 32 bases. DNA for the CDR3: TGTGCCAGTAGTACCCCGACCCTGGGTAGGGTGAACCTGATCGCGGAGACCCAGTACTTC. This sequence encodes CASSTPTLGRVNLIAETQYF.

A word on this clone: The junction and the germline gene differ at one end; a read error may be behind it. The J gene is TRBJ2-7, the V gene TRBV7-7; the match to TRBD1 covers 9 bases. Per germline, CDR1 SSHAT and CDR2 FNYEAQ (reference sequence). CDR3 size: 13 residues. The CDR3 DNA is TGTGCTAGCAGCTGGGGACAGGGAGGTGAGCAGTACTTC. Its translation: CASSWGQGGEQYF.

The rearrangement links TRBV15 to TRBJ1-3; no definite D call. Germline V gene sequence: CDR1 LNHNV, CDR2 YYDKDF (reference sequence). The CDR3 runs 16 residues. Trimming removed 0 bases at V and 0 bases at J, with 9 bases between. CDR3 amino acids: CATSRDQRPSGNTIYF. CDR3 coding DNA: TGTGCCACCAGCAGAGATCAGCGACCCTCTGGAAACACCATATATTTT.